Listed below are T cell receptor beta chains from one sample, sequenced in a study of cytotoxic CD8 clonotypes in ibrutinib-treated CLL. TCRdb's table, derived via immunoSEQ multiplex PCR, lists solely in-frame clones and lacks some. The table has approximately 150,000 clones, about 88% seen once. The sample in question was PBMCs, obtained at disease progression, from a patient treated with ibrutinib. The receptors originated from a human donor with chronic lymphocytic leukemia. Both conserved end residues are part of each CDR3. The D gene is left open where the match is weak. Clone size is given for some rows only: seen once, a few or many times, or a class if the clone is expanded.

CDR3 protein: CASSLGQGWGEKLFF
CDR3 DNA: TGTGCCAGCAGTTTAGGACAGGGGTGGGGTGAAAAACTGTTTTTT
J gene: TRBJ1-4
D gene: TRBD1
clone size: NA
V gene: TRBV27

CDR3 protein: CASSISGGLINTQYF
CDR3 DNA: TGTGCCAGTAGTATCTCGGGGGGTTTGATTAATACGCAGTATTTT
J gene: TRBJ2-3
D gene: TRBD2
clone size: NA
V gene: TRBV19

CDR3 protein: CASSSRGGGADPGGNIQYF
CDR3 DNA: TGTGCCAGCAGCTCCCGCGGGGGTGGCGCGGACCCTGGAGGGAACATTCAGTACTTC
J gene: TRBJ2-4
D gene: TRBD2
clone size: NA
V gene: TRBV7-9

CDR3 protein: CASSRAGADTEAFF
CDR3 DNA: TGTGCCAGCAGCAGGGCAGGGGCGGACACTGAAGCTTTCTTT
J gene: TRBJ1-1
D gene: NA
clone size: NA
V gene: TRBV6-1

CDR3 protein: CASSEVGRGEQFF
CDR3 DNA: TGTGCCAGCAGTGAGGTTGGGCGAGGTGAGCAGTTCTTC
J gene: TRBJ2-1
D gene: NA
clone size: NA
V gene: TRBV6-4

CDR3 protein: CASSEGGTGGYEQYF
CDR3 DNA: TGTGCCAGCAGTGAAGGGGGGACAGGCGGCTACGAGCAGTACTTC
J gene: TRBJ2-7
D gene: TRBD1
clone size: NA
V gene: TRBV6-1

CDR3 protein: CASSPRTGGWIPYEQYF
CDR3 DNA: TGTGCCAGCAGCCCCCGGACAGGGGGATGGATCCCCTACGAGCAGTACTTC
J gene: TRBJ2-7
D gene: TRBD1
clone size: NA
V gene: TRBV7-2

CDR3 protein: CASRSRVGSGYTF
CDR3 DNA: TGTGCCAGCAGGTCCAGGGTCGGGAGTGGCTACACCTTC
J gene: TRBJ1-2
D gene: NA
clone size: few
V gene: TRBV6-5

CDR3 protein: CSVETVNDYGYTF
CDR3 DNA: TGCAGCGTTGAGACCGTAAACGACTATGGCTACACCTTC
J gene: TRBJ1-2
D gene: NA
clone size: NA
V gene: TRBV29-1

CDR3 protein: CASSVGLAGNRAYNEQFF
CDR3 DNA: TGTGCCAGCAGCGTGGGACTAGCGGGAAACCGGGCCTACAATGAGCAGTTCTTC
J gene: TRBJ2-1
D gene: TRBD2
clone size: NA
V gene: TRBV9

CDR3 protein: CASGGQGGSSGKLFF
CDR3 DNA: TGTGCCAGCGGGGGACAGGGGGGATCGTCGGGAAAACTGTTTTTT
J gene: TRBJ1-4
D gene: TRBD1
clone size: NA
V gene: TRBV6-5

CDR3 protein: CASSQGAVGRGKFHGYTF
CDR3 DNA: TGCGCCAGCAGCCAAGGCGCAGTAGGCAGGGGGAAGTTTCATGGCTACACCTTC
J gene: TRBJ1-2
D gene: TRBD1
clone size: NA
V gene: TRBV4-1

CDR3 protein: CAYHGGAPNEKLFF
CDR3 DNA: TGTGCCTACCACGGGGGGGCGCCTAATGAAAAACTGTTTTTT
J gene: TRBJ1-4
D gene: NA
clone size: few
V gene: TRBV30

CDR3 protein: CASSSWQGVDQPQHF
CDR3 DNA: TGTGCCAGTAGTAGCTGGCAGGGGGTCGATCAGCCCCAGCATTTT
J gene: TRBJ1-5
D gene: TRBD1
clone size: NA
V gene: TRBV19

CDR3 protein: CASSPRDRNYGYTF
CDR3 DNA: TGCGCCAGCAGCCCAAGGGACCGCAACTATGGCTACACCTTC
J gene: TRBJ1-2
D gene: NA
clone size: many
V gene: TRBV5-1

CDR3 protein: CASSYLSGVYEQYF
CDR3 DNA: TGTGCCAGCAGTTACCTATCGGGGGTCTACGAGCAGTACTTC
J gene: TRBJ2-7
D gene: NA
clone size: NA
V gene: TRBV6-6

CDR3 protein: CASSLGLAGAGEQYF
CDR3 DNA: TGTGCCAGCAGCTTGGGACTAGCGGGAGCCGGTGAGCAGTACTTC
J gene: TRBJ2-7
D gene: TRBD2
clone size: NA
V gene: TRBV7-8

CDR3 protein: CASSLQDTQYF
CDR3 DNA: TGTGCCAGCAGCCTACAGGATACGCAGTATTTT
J gene: TRBJ2-3
D gene: NA
clone size: NA
V gene: TRBV7-9

CDR3 protein: CASSQSGGDHTDTQYF
CDR3 DNA: TGCGCCAGCAGTCAATCAGGCGGGGATCACACAGATACGCAGTATTTT
J gene: TRBJ2-3
D gene: NA
clone size: NA
V gene: TRBV23-1

CDR3 protein: CASSFGGLAGGEQYF
CDR3 DNA: TGCGCCAGCAGCTTCGGGGGGCTAGCGGGAGGCGAGCAGTACTTC
J gene: TRBJ2-7
D gene: TRBD2
clone size: NA
V gene: TRBV5-1

CDR3 protein: CASSLEQTSGRVNEQFF
CDR3 DNA: TGTGCCAGCAGCTTAGAACAGACTAGCGGGAGAGTCAATGAGCAGTTCTTC
J gene: TRBJ2-1
D gene: TRBD2
clone size: NA
V gene: TRBV7-8

CDR3 protein: CASSQTRQSNQPQHF
CDR3 DNA: TGTGCCAGCAGCCAAACGAGACAGAGCAATCAGCCCCAGCATTTT
J gene: TRBJ1-5
D gene: NA
clone size: NA
V gene: TRBV4-2

CDR3 protein: CSVDPQGLNYGYTF
CDR3 DNA: TGCAGCGTAGACCCACAGGGTTTGAACTATGGCTACACCTTC
J gene: TRBJ1-2
D gene: NA
clone size: few
V gene: TRBV29-1

CDR3 protein: CASRPLSTPGYGYTF
CDR3 DNA: TGTGCCAGCAGACCCCTCTCAACTCCGGGATATGGCTACACCTTC
J gene: TRBJ1-2
D gene: NA
clone size: NA
V gene: TRBV11-2

CDR3 protein: CASSGGLDSTDTQYF
CDR3 DNA: TGTGCCAGCAGTGGCGGGCTAGATAGCACAGATACGCAGTATTTT
J gene: TRBJ2-3
D gene: NA
clone size: NA
V gene: TRBV2

CDR3 protein: CASSLAWGAGREDTIYF
CDR3 DNA: TGTGCCAGCAGCTTAGCGTGGGGCGCAGGCCGTGAGGACACCATATATTTT
J gene: TRBJ1-3
D gene: NA
clone size: NA
V gene: TRBV7-6

CDR3 protein: CASSLLTGDAGNTIYF
CDR3 DNA: TGTGCCAGCAGCTTATTAACAGGGGACGCTGGAAACACCATATATTTT
J gene: TRBJ1-3
D gene: TRBD1
clone size: NA
V gene: TRBV7-9

CDR3 protein: CASSLEWGNYGYTF
CDR3 DNA: TGTGCCAGCAGTTTAGAATGGGGAAACTATGGCTACACCTTC
J gene: TRBJ1-2
D gene: NA
clone size: once
V gene: TRBV27

CDR3 protein: CASSYSLEIEGAFF
CDR3 DNA: TGTGCCAGCAGTTACTCGTTGGAAATAGAAGGAGCTTTCTTT
J gene: TRBJ1-1
D gene: NA
clone size: few
V gene: TRBV6-6

CDR3 protein: CATSIPPRIGGTGELFF
CDR3 DNA: TGTGCCACCAGCATTCCCCCTCGTATCGGTGGCACCGGGGAGCTGTTTTTT
J gene: TRBJ2-2
D gene: NA
clone size: NA
V gene: TRBV15

CDR3 protein: CASSLVGGNIQYF
CDR3 DNA: TGTGCCAGCAGCTTGGTAGGGGGGAACATTCAGTACTTC
J gene: TRBJ2-4
D gene: NA
clone size: NA
V gene: TRBV5-4

CDR3 protein: CASSISGRAGELFF
CDR3 DNA: TGTGCCAGTAGTATCAGCGGGAGGGCCGGGGAGCTGTTTTTT
J gene: TRBJ2-2
D gene: TRBD2
clone size: NA
V gene: TRBV19

CDR3 protein: CASSPQGGANTGELFF
CDR3 DNA: TGTGCCAGCTCACCCCAGGGTGGCGCGAACACCGGGGAGCTGTTTTTT
J gene: TRBJ2-2
D gene: NA
clone size: NA
V gene: TRBV18

CDR3 protein: CASSLLRGLEQYF
CDR3 DNA: TGTGCCAGCAGTTTACTGAGGGGGCTCGAGCAGTACTTC
J gene: TRBJ2-7
D gene: TRBD1
clone size: NA
V gene: TRBV28

CDR3 protein: CSVGLAGFHEQYF
CDR3 DNA: TGCAGCGTTGGACTAGCGGGATTCCACGAGCAGTACTTC
J gene: TRBJ2-7
D gene: TRBD2
clone size: NA
V gene: TRBV29-1

CDR3 protein: CALTRGGNSPLHF
CDR3 DNA: TGTGCCCTTACCCGTGGTGGGAATTCACCCCTCCACTTT
J gene: TRBJ1-6
D gene: NA
clone size: NA
V gene: TRBV30

CDR3 protein: CASSFSFGTGDQEAFF
CDR3 DNA: TGTGCCAGCAGTTTTTCTTTCGGGACAGGGGATCAGGAAGCTTTCTTT
J gene: TRBJ1-1
D gene: TRBD1
clone size: NA
V gene: TRBV27